The 17 T cell receptor beta chains below were found in one sample sequenced in a study of molecular identifiers for immune sequencing clone quantification. TCRdb processed the PCR reads anew with MiXCR; each CDR3 protein has one entry. This table holds more than 450,000 distinct CDR3 sequences, approximately 25% found once. Sequencing input: naive CD8+ T cells from blood, with Jurkat cell RNA spiked in. Subset meaning: FACS-sorted CD8+CD4-CCR7+CD45RA+ naive T cells. The receptors here all came from a human donor in good health. Some libraries in this study had Jurkat cell RNA spiked in.

Comments on this clonotype: A read error is likely, as this CDR3 ends without the conserved phenylalanine or tryptophan. The rearrangement links TRBV9 to TRBJ1-1; D not certain. Per germline, CDR1 SGDLS and CDR2 YYNGEE. The CDR3 runs to 13 residues. V lost 0 bases and J 5 bases, leaving 8 bases between the germline ends. The CDR3 region has the DNA TGTGCCAGCAGCGTAGGTTCTAGAACTGAAGCTTTCCTT. It yields the protein CASSVGSRTEAFL.

Concerning this clonotype itself: This may arise from a read error, as a much more abundant clone is one base away. The V call is TRBV13, the J call TRBJ2-5; no firm D call. Germline assignment: CDR1 PRHDT and CDR2 FYEKMQ (reference sequence). The CDR3 is 13 residues long. The CDR3 DNA sequence: TGTGCCAGCAGCCACGCCATCCAAGGGACCCAGTACTTC. It translates to CASSHAIQGTQYF. Full variable domain (outside the CDR3, taken from reference TRBV13 and TRBJ2-5): AAGVIQSPRHLIKEKRETATLKCYPIPRHDTVYWYQQGPGQDPQFLISFYEKMQSDKGSIPDRFSAQQFSDYHSELNMSSLELGDSALYFCASSHAIQGTQYFGPGTRLLVL.

This clonotype was recorded many times. This chain uses TRBV6-5 with TRBJ1-1; 7 nucleotides match TRBD1. The CDR3 has 17 amino acids. In germline, CDR1 is MNHEY, CDR2 SVGAGI. V was pared by 2 bases and J by 5 bases, with 14 bases of the junction left unmatched. CDR3 in DNA: TGTGCCAGCAGTTACAACACCCACAGGGGCGGTATGACTGAAGCTTTCTTT. This gives the protein CASSYNTHRGGMTEAFF.

This clonotype was picked up a small number of times. One base away lies a much larger clone, so this may be a sequencing read error. The V call is TRBV11-2, the J call TRBJ2-3; tentatively, D is TRBD1 (5 bases). The CDR3 consists of 15 residues. Germline lookup yields CDR1 SGHAT and CDR2 FQNNGV. V lost 3 bases, J lost 4 bases, and 14 bases lay in between. The CDR3 is CASSFLAREADTQYF. CDR3 bases: TGTGCCAGCAGCTTTCTGGCCAGGGAAGCAGATACGCAGTATTTT. Variable domain in full (rest from reference TRBV11-2 and TRBJ2-3): EAGVAQSPRYKIIEKRQSVAFWCNPISGHATLYWYQQILGQGPKLLIQFQNNGVVDDSQLPKDRFSAERLKGVDSTLKIQPAKLEDSAVYLCASSFLAREADTQYFGPGTRLTVL.

In its sample, this clonotype was seen many times. The V and J genes are TRBV6-5 and TRBJ2-5; D gene ambiguous. Germline CDR1 is MNHEY and CDR2 is SVGAGI. The CDR3 totals 15 residues. Trimming cost V 0 bases and J 1 base, with 9 bases left between them. DNA for the CDR3: TGTGCCAGCAGTTACTCTCAGAATTCCCAAGAGACCCAGTACTTC. It yields the protein CASSYSQNSQETQYF.

This clonotype is a singleton in its sample. This sequence may be a read error, since a much larger clone differs from it by one base. The rearrangement uses TRBV15 and TRBJ1-1; D remains unclear. Trimming took off 5 bases at V and 7 bases at J, with 20 bases between the two ends. Germline CDR1 and CDR2: LNHNV and YYDKDF (reference sequence). The CDR3 loop spans 15 amino acids. The DNA of the CDR3 is TGTGCCACCAGCGGAGTCCGTATGGGATTAAATGAAGCTTTCTTT. Translating it yields CATSGVRMGLNEAFF.

This clonotype showed up just a few times. V gene TRBV5-8 combines with J gene TRBJ2-7, with D possibly being TRBD1 (5 bases). Germline V CDR1 and CDR2: SGHTS, YDEGEE. This CDR3 has 14 amino acids. Trimming stripped 4 bases from V and 2 bases from J, with 13 bases between. Written as DNA, the CDR3 is TGTGCCAGCAGCGTAAGGGGTAGGGCCTACGAGCAGTACTTC. This encodes CASSVRGRAYEQYF. Full variable domain (remainder filled in from reference TRBV5-8 and TRBJ2-7): EAGVTQSPTHLIKTRGQQATLRCSPISGHTSVYWYQQALGLGLQFLLWYDEGEERNRGNFPPRFSGRQFPNYSSELNVNALELEDSALYLCASSVRGRAYEQYFGPGTRLTVT.

As for this clonotype: Possible read error: a much larger clone is one base away. This chain uses TRBV21-1 with TRBJ1-5; the listed D gene, TRBD1, was not tested against the DNA. TRBV21-1 is a documented pseudogene. This CDR3 has 14 residues. The CDR3 DNA sequence: TGTGCCAGCAGTGACAGGAGTAGCAATCAGCCCCGGCATTTT. As protein: CASSDRSSNQPRHF.

V gene TRBV9 combines with J gene TRBJ1-1; D is uncertain. Germline CDR1 SGDLS, CDR2 YYNGEE. There are 13 residues in the CDR3. The V gene lost 0 bases and the J gene lost 1 base, with 4 bases spanning the gap. In nucleotides, the CDR3 is TGTGCCAGCAGCGTAGACGGGAACACTGAAGCTTTCTTT. Translation: CASSVDGNTEAFF. Using reference TRBV9 and TRBJ1-1 for the parts outside the CDR3, the full variable domain is DSGVTQTPKHLITATGQRVTLRCSPRSGDLSVYWYQQSLDQGLQFLIQYYNGEERAKGNILERFSAQQFPDLHSELNLSSLELGDSALYFCASSVDGNTEAFFGQGTRLTVV.

The chain uses TRBV20-1 and TRBJ2-7; 7 nucleotides align to TRBD2. The CDR3 loop spans 13 amino acids. Germline CDR1 and CDR2: DFQATT and SNEGSKA (reference sequence). Trimming removed 2 bases from V and 3 bases from J; junction bases left unmatched: 4. CDR3 sequence: CSARSSGNYEQYF. CDR3 sequence (DNA): TGCAGTGCTAGAAGCAGCGGGAACTACGAGCAGTACTTC.

This chain joins TRBV19 and TRBJ2-7; D gene unclear. CDR1 and CDR2 from the germline V gene are LNHDA and SQIVND (reference sequence). The CDR3 is 11 residues long. V was trimmed by 6 bases and J by 7 bases, leaving 10 bases between them. The chain's CDR3 is CASRAADEQYF. CDR3 coding DNA: TGTGCCAGTAGGGCAGCCGATGAGCAGTACTTC.

The chain has TRBV5-4 and TRBJ2-2, with D maybe TRBD2 (5 bases). The CDR3 runs to 14 residues. Trimming removed 6 bases from V and 1 base from J, with 10 bases in between. Germline values: CDR1 SGHNT, CDR2 YYREEE (reference sequence). CDR3 DNA sequence: TGTGCCAGCACTCCAGCGGTGAACACCGGGGAGCTGTTTTTT. This sequence encodes CASTPAVNTGELFF.

The chain uses TRBV7-9 and TRBJ2-2, with D uncertain. The V gene lost 3 bases and the J gene lost 4 bases, with 15 bases spanning the gap. CDR1 SEHNR and CDR2 FQNEAQ come from the germline V gene (reference sequence). There are 16 residues in the CDR3. For the CDR3, the DNA is TGTGCCAGCAGCTTTAACCCCCCCCGAGGCACCGGGGAGCTGTTTTTT. Its translation: CASSFNPPRGTGELFF. Using reference TRBV7-9 and TRBJ2-2 for the parts outside the CDR3, the full variable domain is DTGVSQNPRHKITKRGQNVTFRCDPISEHNRLYWYRQTLGQGPEFLTYFQNEAQLEKSRLLSDRFSAERPKGSFSTLEIQRTEQGDSAMYLCASSFNPPRGTGELFFGEGSRLTVL.

CDR3 amino acids: CASSSRGAGGTDTQYF. The CDR3 nucleotides read TGCGCCAGCAGCAGCCGGGGGGCGGGGGGCACAGATACGCAGTATTTT. The chain couples TRBV10-2 to TRBJ2-3; tentatively, D is TRBD2 (7 bases). The CDR3 spans 16 residues. Trimming removed 6 bases at V and 1 base at J, with 17 bases between. CDR1 is WSHSY and CDR2 is SAAADI in the germline V gene.

The chain carries TRBV6-1 and TRBJ2-2, with D uncertain. Germline values: CDR1 MNHNS, CDR2 SASEGT. The CDR3 extends over 13 amino acids. The ends were cut back, 0 bases at V and 6 bases at J, with 5 bases in the middle. In DNA, the CDR3 is TGTGCCAGCAGTGAAGCGGCAGCCGGGGAGCTGTTTTTT. Amino acids: CASSEAAAGELFF.

This clonotype was seen at least ten times. The chain joins TRBV5-6 to TRBJ2-3, with 11 bases identical to TRBD2. Germline trimming cut 1 base from V and 3 bases from J; bases unmatched to any gene: 4. The V gene's germline CDR1 is SGHDT and CDR2 YYEEEE. This CDR3 is built from 16 residues. The CDR3 reads CASSLRLAGTTDTQYF. DNA of the CDR3: TGTGCCAGCAGCTTGCGACTAGCGGGGACGACAGATACGCAGTATTTT.

There are many counts of this clonotype. V gene TRBV11-2 combines with J gene TRBJ2-3; 7 bases map to TRBD2. This CDR3 comprises 15 residues. Germline V CDR1 and CDR2: SGHAT, FQNNGV. With 4 bases clipped from V and 2 bases from J, the junction kept 6 bases outside the gene matches. CDR3 in amino acids: CASSWGWDYTDTQYF. The CDR3 DNA follows: TGTGCCAGCAGCTGGGGCTGGGACTACACAGATACGCAGTATTTT. The full variable domain, with the rest looked up from reference TRBV11-2 and TRBJ2-3, is EAGVAQSPRYKIIEKRQSVAFWCNPISGHATLYWYQQILGQGPKLLIQFQNNGVVDDSQLPKDRFSAERLKGVDSTLKIQPAKLEDSAVYLCASSWGWDYTDTQYFGPGTRLTVL.